This T cell receptor beta chain was captured in a study of beta chain features in type 1 diabetes. Trimming took 2 bases from V and 3 from J; bases not matched to a gene: 4. Looked up from germline, CDR1 is SGHVS and CDR2 is FQNEAQ. The length of the CDR3 is 16 residues. Expressed TCRB transcripts were sequenced because the isolated RNA had all been reverse transcribed beforehand. The protocol was immunoSEQ multiplex PCR, while the TCRdb copy is restricted to in-frame clones and leaves out a portion. Here the sample spans tens of thousands of clones, under 35% being singletons. This clone was picked up one time.

The rearrangement links TRBV7-8 to TRBJ1-3, with 10 bases aligning to TRBD1. Sequences were obtained from stem cell memory CD4+ T cells from blood. The receptor comes from a woman younger than 35 in good health. CDR3 residues: CASSLQTGGGGNTIYF. The CDR3, as DNA: TGTGCCAGCAGCTTACAGACAGGGGGCGGTGGAAACACCATATATTTT. Drawing the rest from reference TRBV7-8 and TRBJ1-3, the complete variable domain is GAGVSQSPRYKVAKRGQDVALRCDPISGHVSLFWYQQALGQGPEFLTYFQNEAQLDKSGLPSDRFFAERPEGSVSTLKIQRTQQEDSAVYLCASSLQTGGGGNTIYFGEGSWLTVV.